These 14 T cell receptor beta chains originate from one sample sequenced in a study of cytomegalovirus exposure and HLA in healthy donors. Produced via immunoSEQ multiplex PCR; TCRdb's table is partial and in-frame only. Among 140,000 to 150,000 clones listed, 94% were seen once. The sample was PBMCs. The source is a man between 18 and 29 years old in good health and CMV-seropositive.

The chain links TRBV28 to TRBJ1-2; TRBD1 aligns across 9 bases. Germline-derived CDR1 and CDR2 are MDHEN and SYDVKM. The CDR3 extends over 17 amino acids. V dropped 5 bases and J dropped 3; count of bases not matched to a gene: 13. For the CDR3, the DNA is TGTGCCAGCAGTAGCATAAAAACGGACAGGGGAGACTATGGCTACACCTTC. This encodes CASSSIKTDRGDYGYTF.

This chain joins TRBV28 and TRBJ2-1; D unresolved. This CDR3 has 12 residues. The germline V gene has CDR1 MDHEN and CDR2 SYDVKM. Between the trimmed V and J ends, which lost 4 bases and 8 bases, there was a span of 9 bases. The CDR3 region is CASSSLTDEQFF. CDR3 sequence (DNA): TGTGCCAGCAGTTCGTTGACTGATGAGCAGTTCTTC.

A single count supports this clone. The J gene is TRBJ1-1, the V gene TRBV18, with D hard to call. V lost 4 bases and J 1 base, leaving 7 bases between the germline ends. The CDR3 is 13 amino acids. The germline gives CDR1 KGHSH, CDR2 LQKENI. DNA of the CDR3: TGTGCCAGCTCACTACTAGGGAACACTGAAGCTTTCTTT. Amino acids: CASSLLGNTEAFF.

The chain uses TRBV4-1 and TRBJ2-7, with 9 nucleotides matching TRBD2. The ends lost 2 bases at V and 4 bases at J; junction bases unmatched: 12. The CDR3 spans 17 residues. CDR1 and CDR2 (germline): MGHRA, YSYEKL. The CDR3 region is CASSQNVAGVVSYEQYF. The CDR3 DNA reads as TGCGCCAGCAGCCAAAACGTAGCGGGAGTAGTCAGTTACGAGCAGTACTTC.

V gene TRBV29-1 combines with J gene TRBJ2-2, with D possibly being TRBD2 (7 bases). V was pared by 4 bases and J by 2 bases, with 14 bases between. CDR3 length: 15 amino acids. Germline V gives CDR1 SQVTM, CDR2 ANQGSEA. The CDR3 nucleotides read TGCAGCGTTGGAGCGGGGACATCTAACACCGGGGAGCTGTTTTTT. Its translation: CSVGAGTSNTGELFF.

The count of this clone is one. As DNA, the CDR3 is TGTGCCAGCAGCCCAGCCGGGACTAACCTATACGAGCAGTACTTC. Its translation is CASSPAGTNLYEQYF. The rearrangement joins TRBV7-2 to TRBJ2-7; 7 positions match TRBD2. The CDR3 length is 15 residues. V was clipped by 5 bases and J by 4 bases; unmatched bases: 11. Germline values: CDR1 SGHTA, CDR2 FQGNSA.

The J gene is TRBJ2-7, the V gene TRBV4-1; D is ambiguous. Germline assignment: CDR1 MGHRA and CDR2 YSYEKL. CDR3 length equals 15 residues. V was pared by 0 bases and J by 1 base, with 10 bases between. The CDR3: CASSQDWLTSYEQYF. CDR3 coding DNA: TGCGCCAGCAGCCAAGACTGGCTCACGTCCTACGAGCAGTACTTC.

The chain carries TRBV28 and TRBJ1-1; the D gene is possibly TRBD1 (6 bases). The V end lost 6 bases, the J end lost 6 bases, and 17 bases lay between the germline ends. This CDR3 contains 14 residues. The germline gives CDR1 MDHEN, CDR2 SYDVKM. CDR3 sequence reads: CASRNRAEVAEAFF. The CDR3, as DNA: TGTGCCAGCAGAAACAGGGCTGAGGTAGCTGAAGCTTTCTTT.

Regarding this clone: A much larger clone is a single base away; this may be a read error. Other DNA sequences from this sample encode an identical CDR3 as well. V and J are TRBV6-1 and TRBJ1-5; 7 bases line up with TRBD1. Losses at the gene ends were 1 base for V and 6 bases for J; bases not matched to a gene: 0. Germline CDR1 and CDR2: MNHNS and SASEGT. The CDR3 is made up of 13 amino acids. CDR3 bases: TGTGCCAGCAGTGAAGACAGGGGTCAGCCCCAGCATTTT. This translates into CASSEDRGQPQHF.

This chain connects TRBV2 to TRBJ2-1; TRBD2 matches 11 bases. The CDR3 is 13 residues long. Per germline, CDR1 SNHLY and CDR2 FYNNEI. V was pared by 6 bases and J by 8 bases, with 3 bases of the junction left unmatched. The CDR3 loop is CASRRTSGYEQFF. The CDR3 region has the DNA TGTGCCAGCAGGAGGACTAGCGGGTATGAGCAGTTCTTC.

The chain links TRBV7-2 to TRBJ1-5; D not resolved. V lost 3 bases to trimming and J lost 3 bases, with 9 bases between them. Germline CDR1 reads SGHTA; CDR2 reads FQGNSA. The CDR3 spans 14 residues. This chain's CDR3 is CASSFGQNNQPQHF. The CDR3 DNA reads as TGTGCCAGCAGCTTTGGGCAGAACAATCAGCCCCAGCATTTT.

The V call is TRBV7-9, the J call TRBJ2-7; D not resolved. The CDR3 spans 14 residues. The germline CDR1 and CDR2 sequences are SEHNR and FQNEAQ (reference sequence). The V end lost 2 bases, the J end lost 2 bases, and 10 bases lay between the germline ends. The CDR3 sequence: CASSLSLVTYEQYF. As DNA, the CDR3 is TGTGCCAGCAGCTTAAGCCTGGTTACCTACGAGCAGTACTTC. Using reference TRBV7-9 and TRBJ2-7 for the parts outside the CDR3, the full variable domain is DTGVSQNPRHKITKRGQNVTFRCDPISEHNRLYWYRQTLGQGPEFLTYFQNEAQLEKSRLLSDRFSAERPKGSFSTLEIQRTEQGDSAMYLCASSLSLVTYEQYFGPGTRLTVT.

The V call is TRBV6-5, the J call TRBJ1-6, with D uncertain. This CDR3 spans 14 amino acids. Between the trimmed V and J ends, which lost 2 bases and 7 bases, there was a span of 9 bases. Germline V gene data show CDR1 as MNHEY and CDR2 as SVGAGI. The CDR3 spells CASSYGLANSPLHF. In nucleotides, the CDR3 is TGTGCCAGCAGTTACGGGCTGGCCAATTCACCCCTCCACTTT.

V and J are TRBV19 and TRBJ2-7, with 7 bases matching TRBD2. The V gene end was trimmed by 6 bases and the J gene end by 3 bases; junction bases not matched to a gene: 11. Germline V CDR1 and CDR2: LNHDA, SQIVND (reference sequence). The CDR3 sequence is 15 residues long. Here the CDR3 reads CASSTATSGNYEQYF. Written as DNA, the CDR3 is TGTGCCAGTAGCACCGCCACGAGCGGGAACTACGAGCAGTACTTC.